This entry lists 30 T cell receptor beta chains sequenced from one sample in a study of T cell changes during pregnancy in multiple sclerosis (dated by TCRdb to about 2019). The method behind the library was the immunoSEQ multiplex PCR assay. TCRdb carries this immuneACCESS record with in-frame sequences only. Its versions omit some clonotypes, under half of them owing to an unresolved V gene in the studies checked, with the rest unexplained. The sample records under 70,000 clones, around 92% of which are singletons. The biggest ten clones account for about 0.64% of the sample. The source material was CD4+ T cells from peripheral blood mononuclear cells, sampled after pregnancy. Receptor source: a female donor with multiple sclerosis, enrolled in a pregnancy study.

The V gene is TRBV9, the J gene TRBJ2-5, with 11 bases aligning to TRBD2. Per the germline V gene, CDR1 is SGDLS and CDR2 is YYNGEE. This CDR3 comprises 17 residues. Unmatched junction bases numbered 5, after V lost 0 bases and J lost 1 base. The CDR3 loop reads CASSVGLLAGGQETQYF. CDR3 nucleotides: TGTGCCAGCAGCGTAGGTCTCCTAGCGGGGGGCCAAGAGACCCAGTACTTC.

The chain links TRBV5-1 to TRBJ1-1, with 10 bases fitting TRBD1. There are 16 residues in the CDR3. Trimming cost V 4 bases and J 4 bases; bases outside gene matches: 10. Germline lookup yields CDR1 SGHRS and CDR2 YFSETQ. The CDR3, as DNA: TGCGCCAGCAGCGATATGCGACAGGGGGCGGCCACTGAAGCTTTCTTT. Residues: CASSDMRQGAATEAFF.

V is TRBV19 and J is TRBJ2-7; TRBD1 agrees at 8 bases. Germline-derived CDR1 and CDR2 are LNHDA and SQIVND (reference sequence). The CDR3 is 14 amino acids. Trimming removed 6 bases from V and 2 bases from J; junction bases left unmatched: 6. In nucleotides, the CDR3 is TGTGCCAGTAGCGTCGGACAGGGAGCCTACGAGCAGTACTTC. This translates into CASSVGQGAYEQYF.

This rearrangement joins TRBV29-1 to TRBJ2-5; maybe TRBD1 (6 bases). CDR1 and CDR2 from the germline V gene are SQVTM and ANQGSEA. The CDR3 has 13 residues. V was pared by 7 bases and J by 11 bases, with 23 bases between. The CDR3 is CSAAAGAPLEQYF. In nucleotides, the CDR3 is TGCAGCGCCGCGGCAGGGGCCCCCCTGGAGCAGTACTTC.

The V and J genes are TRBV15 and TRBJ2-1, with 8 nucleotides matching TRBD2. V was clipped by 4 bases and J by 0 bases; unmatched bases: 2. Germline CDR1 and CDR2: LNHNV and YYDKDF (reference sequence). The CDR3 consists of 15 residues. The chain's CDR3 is CATSTLAGSYNEQFF. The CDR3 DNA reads TGTGCCACCAGCACTCTAGCGGGCTCCTACAATGAGCAGTTCTTC.

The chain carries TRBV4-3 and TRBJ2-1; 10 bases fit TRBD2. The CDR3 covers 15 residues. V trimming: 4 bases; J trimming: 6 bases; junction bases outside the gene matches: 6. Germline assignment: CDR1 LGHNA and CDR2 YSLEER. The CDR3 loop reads CASSRSGGAGNEQFF. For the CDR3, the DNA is TGCGCCAGCAGCCGAAGCGGGGGGGCCGGCAATGAGCAGTTCTTC.

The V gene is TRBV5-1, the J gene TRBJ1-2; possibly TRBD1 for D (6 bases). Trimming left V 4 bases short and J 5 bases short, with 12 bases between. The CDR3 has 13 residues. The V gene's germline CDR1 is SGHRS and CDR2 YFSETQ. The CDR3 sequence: CASSTGTGYGYTF. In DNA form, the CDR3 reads TGCGCCAGCAGCACTGGAACAGGGTATGGCTACACCTTC.

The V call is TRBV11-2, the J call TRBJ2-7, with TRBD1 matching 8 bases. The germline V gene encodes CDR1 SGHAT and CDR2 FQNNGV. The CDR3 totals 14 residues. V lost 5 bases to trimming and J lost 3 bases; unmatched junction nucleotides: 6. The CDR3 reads CASSHGQGNYEQYF. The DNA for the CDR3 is TGTGCCAGCAGCCACGGACAGGGTAACTACGAGCAGTACTTC.

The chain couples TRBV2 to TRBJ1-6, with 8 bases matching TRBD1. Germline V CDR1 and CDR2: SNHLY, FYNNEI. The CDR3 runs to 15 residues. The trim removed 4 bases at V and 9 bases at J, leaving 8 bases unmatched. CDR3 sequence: CASSGAQGALSPLHF. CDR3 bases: TGTGCCAGCAGTGGGGCCCAGGGGGCACTTTCACCCCTCCACTTT. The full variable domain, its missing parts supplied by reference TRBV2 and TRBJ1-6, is EPEVTQTPSHQVTQMGQEVILRCVPISNHLYFYWYRQILGQKVEFLVSFYNNEISEKSEIFDDQFSVERPDGSNFTLKIRSTKLEDSAMYFCASSGAQGALSPLHFGNGTRLTVT.

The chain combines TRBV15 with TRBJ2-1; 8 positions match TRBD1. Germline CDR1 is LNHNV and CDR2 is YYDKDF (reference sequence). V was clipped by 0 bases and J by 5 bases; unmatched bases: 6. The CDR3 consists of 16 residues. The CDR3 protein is CATSREGGQADNEQFF. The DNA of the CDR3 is TGTGCCACCAGCAGAGAAGGGGGACAGGCAGACAATGAGCAGTTCTTC.

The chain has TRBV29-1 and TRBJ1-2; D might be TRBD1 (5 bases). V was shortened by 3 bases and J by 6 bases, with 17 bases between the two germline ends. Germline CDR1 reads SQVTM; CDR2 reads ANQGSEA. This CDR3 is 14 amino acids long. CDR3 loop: CSVESGGWPHGYTF. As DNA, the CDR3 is TGCAGCGTTGAGAGCGGGGGGTGGCCACATGGCTACACCTTC.

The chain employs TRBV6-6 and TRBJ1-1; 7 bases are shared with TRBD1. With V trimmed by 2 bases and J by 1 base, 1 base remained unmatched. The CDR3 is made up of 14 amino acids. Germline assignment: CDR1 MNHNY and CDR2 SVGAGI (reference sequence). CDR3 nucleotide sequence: TGTGCCAGCAGTTACCGACAGGGGAACACTGAAGCTTTCTTT. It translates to CASSYRQGNTEAFF.

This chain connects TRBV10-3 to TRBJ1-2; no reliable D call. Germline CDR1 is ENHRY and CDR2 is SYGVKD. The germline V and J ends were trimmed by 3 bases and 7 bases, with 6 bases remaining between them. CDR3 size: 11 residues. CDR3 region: CAISDSAGYTF. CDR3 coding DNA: TGTGCCATCAGTGACAGCGCTGGCTACACCTTC.

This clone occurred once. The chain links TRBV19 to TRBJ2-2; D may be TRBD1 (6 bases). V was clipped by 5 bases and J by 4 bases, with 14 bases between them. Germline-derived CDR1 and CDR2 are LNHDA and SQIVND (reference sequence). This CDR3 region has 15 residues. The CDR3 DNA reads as TGTGCCAGTAGTCGGACAGTGGACAGCACCGGGGAGCTGTTTTTT. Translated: CASSRTVDSTGELFF.

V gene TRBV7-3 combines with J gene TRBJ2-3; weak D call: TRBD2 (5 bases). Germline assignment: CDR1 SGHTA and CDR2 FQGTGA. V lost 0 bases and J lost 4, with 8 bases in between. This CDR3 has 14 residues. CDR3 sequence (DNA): TGTGCCAGCAGCTTAACACTCGGGGCAGATACGCAGTATTTT. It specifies CASSLTLGADTQYF.

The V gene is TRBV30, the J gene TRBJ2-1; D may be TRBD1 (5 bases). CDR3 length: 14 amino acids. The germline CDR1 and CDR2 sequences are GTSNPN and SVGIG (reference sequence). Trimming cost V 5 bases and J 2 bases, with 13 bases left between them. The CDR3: CAWERQLTYNEQFF. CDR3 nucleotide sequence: TGTGCCTGGGAAAGACAGTTAACCTACAATGAGCAGTTCTTC.

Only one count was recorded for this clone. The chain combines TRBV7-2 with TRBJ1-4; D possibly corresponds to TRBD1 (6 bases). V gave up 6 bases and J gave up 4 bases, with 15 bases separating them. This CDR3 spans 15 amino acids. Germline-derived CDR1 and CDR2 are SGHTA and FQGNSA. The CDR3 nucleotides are TGTGCCAGCAGGGACCAGGGACAAGTTAATGAAAAACTGTTTTTT. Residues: CASRDQGQVNEKLFF.

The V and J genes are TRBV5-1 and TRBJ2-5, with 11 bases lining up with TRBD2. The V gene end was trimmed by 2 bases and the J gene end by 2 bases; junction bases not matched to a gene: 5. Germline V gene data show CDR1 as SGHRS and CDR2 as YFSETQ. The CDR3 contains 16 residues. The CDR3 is CASSLPGTSGQETQYF. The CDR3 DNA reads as TGCGCCAGCAGCTTACCCGGGACTAGCGGACAAGAGACCCAGTACTTC.

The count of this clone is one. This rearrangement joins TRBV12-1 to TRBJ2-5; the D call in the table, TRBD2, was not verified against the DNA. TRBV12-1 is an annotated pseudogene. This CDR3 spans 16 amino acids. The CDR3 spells CASSSSGGATKGTQYF. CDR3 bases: TGTGCCAGCAGCTCTAGCGGGGGGGCTACCAAGGGGACCCAGTACTTC.

The CDR3 DNA reads as TGCGCCAGCAGCCCAAGGACAGGAGGGGGTTATGGCTACACCTTC. Amino acids: CASSPRTGGGYGYTF. The chain employs TRBV4-3 and TRBJ1-2; 7 bases fit TRBD1. CDR3 size: 15 residues. CDR1 LGHNA and CDR2 YSLEER come from the germline V gene. J was trimmed by 5 bases and V by 4 bases; bases with no gene match: 10.

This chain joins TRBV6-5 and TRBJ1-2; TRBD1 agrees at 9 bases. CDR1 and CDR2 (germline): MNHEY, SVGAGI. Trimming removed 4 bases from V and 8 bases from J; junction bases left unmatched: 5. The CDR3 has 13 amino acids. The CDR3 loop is CASSWGQGGGYTF. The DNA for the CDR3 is TGTGCCAGCAGTTGGGGACAGGGCGGGGGCTACACCTTC.

CDR3 DNA sequence: TGTGCCAGCAGCCAACCCGACAAAGCGGGGGGGCCTGGGGCCAACGTCCTGACTTTC. Translating gives CASSQPDKAGGPGANVLTF. The genes are TRBV4-2 and TRBJ2-6; 10 nucleotides agree with TRBD2. CDR1 LGHNA and CDR2 YNFKEQ come from the germline V gene. Trimming cost V 2 bases and J 2 bases; bases outside gene matches: 9. The length of the CDR3 is 19 residues.

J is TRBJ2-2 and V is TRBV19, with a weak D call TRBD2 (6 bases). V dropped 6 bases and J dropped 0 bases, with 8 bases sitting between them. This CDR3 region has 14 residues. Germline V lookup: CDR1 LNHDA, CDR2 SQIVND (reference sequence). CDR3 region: CASRGLTNTGELFF. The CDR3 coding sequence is TGTGCCAGTAGAGGACTAACGAACACCGGGGAGCTGTTTTTT.

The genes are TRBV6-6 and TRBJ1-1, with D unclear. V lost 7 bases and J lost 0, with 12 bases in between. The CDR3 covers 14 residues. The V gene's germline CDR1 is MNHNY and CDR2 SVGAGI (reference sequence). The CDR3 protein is CASTIQLMNTEAFF. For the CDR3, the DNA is TGTGCCAGCACTATACAGTTGATGAACACTGAAGCTTTCTTT.

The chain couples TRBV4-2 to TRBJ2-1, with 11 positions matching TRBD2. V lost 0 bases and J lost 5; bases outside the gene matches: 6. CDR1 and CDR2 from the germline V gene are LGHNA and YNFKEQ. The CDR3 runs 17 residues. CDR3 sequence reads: CASSQDKLAGGDNEQFF. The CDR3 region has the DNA TGTGCCAGCAGCCAAGATAAGCTAGCGGGGGGTGACAATGAGCAGTTCTTC.

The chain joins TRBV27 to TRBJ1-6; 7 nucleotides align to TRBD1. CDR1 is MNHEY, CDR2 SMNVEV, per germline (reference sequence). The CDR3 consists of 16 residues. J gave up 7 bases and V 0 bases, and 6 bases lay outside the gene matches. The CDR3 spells CASSLSDRAPNSPLHF. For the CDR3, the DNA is TGTGCCAGCAGTTTATCTGACAGGGCACCAAATTCACCCCTCCACTTT.

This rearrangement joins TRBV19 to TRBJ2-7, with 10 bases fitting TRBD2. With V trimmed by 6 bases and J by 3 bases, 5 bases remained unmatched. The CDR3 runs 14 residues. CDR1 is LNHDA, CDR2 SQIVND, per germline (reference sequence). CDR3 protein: CASRERGGVYEQYF. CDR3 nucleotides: TGTGCCAGTAGGGAGCGGGGGGGTGTCTACGAGCAGTACTTC.

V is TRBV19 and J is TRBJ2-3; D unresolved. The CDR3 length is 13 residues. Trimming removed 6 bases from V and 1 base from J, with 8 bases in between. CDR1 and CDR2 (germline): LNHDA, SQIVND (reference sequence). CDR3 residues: CASRVTGTDTQYF. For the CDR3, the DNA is TGTGCCAGTAGAGTGACTGGCACAGATACGCAGTATTTT.

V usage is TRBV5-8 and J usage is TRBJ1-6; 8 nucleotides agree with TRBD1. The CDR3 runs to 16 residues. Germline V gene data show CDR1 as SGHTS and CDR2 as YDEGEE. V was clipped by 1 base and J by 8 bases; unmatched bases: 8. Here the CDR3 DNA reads TGTGCCAGCAGCTTGCGACTTACAGGGGGTGATTCACCCCTCCACTTT. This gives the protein CASSLRLTGGDSPLHF.

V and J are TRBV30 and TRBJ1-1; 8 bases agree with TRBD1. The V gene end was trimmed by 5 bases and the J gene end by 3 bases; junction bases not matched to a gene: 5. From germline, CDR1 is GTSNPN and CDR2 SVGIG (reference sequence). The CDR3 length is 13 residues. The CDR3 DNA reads TGTGCCTGGTCCGACAGGGGCTACACTGAAGCTTTCTTT. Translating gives CAWSDRGYTEAFF.